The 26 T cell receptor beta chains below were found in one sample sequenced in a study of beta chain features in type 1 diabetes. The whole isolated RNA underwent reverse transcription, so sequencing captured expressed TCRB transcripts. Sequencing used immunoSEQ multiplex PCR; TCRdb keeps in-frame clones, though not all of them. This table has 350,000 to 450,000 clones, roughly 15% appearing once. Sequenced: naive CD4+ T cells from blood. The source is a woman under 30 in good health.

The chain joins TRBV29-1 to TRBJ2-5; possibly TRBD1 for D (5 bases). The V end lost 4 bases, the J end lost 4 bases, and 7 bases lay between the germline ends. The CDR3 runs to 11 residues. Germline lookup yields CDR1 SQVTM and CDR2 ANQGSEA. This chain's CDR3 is CSVVRGETQYF. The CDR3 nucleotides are TGCAGCGTTGTAAGGGGAGAGACCCAGTACTTC.

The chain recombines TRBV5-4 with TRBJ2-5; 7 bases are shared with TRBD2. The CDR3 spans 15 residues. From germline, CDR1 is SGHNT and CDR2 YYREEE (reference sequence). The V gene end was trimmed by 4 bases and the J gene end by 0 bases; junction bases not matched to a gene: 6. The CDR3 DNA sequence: TGTGCCAGCAGCAAGCGTCTAGCGGACCAAGAGACCCAGTACTTC. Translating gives CASSKRLADQETQYF.

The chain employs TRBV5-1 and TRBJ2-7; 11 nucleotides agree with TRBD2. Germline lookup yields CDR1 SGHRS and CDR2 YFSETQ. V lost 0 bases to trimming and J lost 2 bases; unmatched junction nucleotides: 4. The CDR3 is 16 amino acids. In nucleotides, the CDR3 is TGCGCCAGCAGCTTGGAACCTAGCGGGGGGCCCTACGAGCAGTACTTC. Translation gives CASSLEPSGGPYEQYF.

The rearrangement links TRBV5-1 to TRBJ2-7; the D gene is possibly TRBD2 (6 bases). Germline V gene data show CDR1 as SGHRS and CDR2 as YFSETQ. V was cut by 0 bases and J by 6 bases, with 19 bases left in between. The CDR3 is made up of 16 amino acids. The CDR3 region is CASSLGTFPRDSEQYF. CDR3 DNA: TGCGCCAGCAGCTTGGGGACCTTTCCAAGGGACTCCGAGCAGTACTTC.

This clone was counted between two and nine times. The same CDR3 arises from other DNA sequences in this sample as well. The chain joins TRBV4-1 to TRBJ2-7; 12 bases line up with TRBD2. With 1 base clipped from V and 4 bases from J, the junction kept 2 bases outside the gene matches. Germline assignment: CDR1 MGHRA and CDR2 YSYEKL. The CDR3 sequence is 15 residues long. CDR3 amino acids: CASSQGLAGGYEQYF. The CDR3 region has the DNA TGCGCCAGCAGCCAAGGCCTAGCGGGAGGGTACGAGCAGTACTTC.

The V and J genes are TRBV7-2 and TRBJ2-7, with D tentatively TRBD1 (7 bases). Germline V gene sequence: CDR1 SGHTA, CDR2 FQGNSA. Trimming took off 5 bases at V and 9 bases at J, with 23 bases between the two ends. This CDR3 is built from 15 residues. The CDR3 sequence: CASSPRQGRGLGQYF. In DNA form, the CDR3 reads TGTGCCAGCAGCCCGCGACAGGGTCGGGGGTTGGGGCAGTACTTC.

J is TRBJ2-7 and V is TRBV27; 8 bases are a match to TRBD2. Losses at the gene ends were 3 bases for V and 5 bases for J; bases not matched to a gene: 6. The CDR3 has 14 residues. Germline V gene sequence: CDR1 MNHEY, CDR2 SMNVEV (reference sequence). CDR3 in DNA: TGTGCCAGCAGTTTCTGGACTAGCCCGGACGAGCAGTACTTC. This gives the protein CASSFWTSPDEQYF.

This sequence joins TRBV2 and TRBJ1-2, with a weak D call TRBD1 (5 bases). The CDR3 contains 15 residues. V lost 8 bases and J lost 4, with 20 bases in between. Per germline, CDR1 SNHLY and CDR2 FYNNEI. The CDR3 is CASPGGRGGSYGYTF. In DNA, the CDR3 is TGTGCCAGCCCTGGGGGTAGGGGAGGAAGCTATGGCTACACCTTC.

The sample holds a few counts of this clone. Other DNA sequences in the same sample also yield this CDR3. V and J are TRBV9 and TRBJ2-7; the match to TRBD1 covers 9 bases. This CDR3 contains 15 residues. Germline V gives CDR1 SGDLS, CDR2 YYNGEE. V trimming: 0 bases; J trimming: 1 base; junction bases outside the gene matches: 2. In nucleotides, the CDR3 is TGTGCCAGCAGCGTAGGGGGGACAGGGTCCTACGAGCAGTACTTC. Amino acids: CASSVGGTGSYEQYF.

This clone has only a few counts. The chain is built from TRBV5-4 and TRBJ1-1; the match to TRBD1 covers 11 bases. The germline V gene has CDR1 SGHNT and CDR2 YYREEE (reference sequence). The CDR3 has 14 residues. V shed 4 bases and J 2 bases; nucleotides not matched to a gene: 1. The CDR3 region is CASSRTGGNTEAFF. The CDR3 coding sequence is TGTGCCAGCAGCCGGACAGGGGGCAACACTGAAGCTTTCTTT.

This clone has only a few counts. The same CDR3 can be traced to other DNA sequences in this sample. Here the CDR3 reads CAWGRGSSYNEQFF. The CDR3 region has the DNA TGTGCCTGGGGGCGGGGGAGCTCCTACAATGAGCAGTTCTTC. The chain links TRBV30 to TRBJ2-1; TRBD2 matches 7 bases. The CDR3 is made up of 14 amino acids. The germline V gene encodes CDR1 GTSNPN and CDR2 SVGIG (reference sequence). The ends lost 5 bases at V and 0 bases at J; junction bases unmatched: 4.

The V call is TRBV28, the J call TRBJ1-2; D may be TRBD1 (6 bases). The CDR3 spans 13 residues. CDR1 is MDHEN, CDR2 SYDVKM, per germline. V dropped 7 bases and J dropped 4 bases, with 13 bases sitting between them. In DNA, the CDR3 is TGTGCCAGCATAGGGGGACCGATCTATGGCTACACCTTC. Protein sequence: CASIGGPIYGYTF.

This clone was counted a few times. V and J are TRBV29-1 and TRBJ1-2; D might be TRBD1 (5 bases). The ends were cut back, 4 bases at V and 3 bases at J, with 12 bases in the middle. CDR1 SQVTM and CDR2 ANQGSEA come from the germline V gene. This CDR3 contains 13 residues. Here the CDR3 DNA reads TGCAGCGTTGTCCTCCGGACATACTATGGCTACACCTTC. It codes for CSVVLRTYYGYTF.

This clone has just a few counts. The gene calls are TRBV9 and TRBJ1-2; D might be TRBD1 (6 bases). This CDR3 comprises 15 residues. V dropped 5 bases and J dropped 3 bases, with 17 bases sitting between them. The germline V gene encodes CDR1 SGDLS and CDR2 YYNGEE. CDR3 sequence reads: CASRASGGRDYGYTF. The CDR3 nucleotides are TGTGCCAGCAGGGCTTCGGGGGGGCGAGACTATGGCTACACCTTC.

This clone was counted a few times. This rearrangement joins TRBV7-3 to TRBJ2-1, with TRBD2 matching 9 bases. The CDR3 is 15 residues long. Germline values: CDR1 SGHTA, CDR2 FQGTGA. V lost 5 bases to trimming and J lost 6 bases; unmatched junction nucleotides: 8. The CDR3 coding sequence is TGTGCCAGCAGCACGACTAGCGGAACCGGCAATGAGCAGTTCTTC. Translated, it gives CASSTTSGTGNEQFF. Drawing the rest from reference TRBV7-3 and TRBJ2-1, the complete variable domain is GAGVSQTPSNKVTEKGKYVELRCDPISGHTALYWYRQSLGQGPEFLIYFQGTGAADDSGLPNDRFFAVRPEGSVSTLKIQRTERGDSAVYLCASSTTSGTGNEQFFGPGTRLTVL.

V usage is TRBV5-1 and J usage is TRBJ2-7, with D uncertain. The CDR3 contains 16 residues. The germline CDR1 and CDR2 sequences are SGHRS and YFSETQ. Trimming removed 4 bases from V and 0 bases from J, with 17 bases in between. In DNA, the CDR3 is TGCGCCAGCAGCCCGATATTGGGCAGGCGCTCCTACGAGCAGTACTTC. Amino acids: CASSPILGRRSYEQYF.

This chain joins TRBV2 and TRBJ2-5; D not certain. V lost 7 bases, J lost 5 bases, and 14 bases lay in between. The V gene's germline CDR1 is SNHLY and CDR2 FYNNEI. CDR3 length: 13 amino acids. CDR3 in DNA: TGTGCCAGCACTCTTAACGAGAGGGAGACCCAGTACTTC. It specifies CASTLNERETQYF.

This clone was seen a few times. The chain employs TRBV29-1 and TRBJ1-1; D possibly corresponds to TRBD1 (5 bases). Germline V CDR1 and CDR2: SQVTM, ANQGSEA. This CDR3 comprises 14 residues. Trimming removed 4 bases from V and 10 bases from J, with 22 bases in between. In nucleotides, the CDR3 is TGCAGCGTTGCTTTTGAGTCCAGGGCGTTGGGAGCTTTCTTT. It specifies CSVAFESRALGAFF.

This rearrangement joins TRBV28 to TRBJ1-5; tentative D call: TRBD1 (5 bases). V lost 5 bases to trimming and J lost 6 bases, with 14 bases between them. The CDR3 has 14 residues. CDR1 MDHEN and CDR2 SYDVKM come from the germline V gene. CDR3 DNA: TGTGCCAGCAGTGCCTCTTTGGGGGGTCAGCCCCAGCATTTT. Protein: CASSASLGGQPQHF. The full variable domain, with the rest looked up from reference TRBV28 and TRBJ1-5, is DVKVTQSSRYLVKRTGEKVFLECVQDMDHENMFWYRQDPGLGLRLIYFSYDVKMKEKGDIPEGYSVSREKKERFSLILESASTNQTSMYLCASSASLGGQPQHFGDGTRLSIL.

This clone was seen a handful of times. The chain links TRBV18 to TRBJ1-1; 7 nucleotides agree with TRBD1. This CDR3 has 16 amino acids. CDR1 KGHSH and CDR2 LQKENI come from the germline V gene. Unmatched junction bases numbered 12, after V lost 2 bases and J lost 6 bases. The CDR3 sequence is CASSPIGETGTAEAFF. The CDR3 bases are TGTGCCAGCTCACCAATAGGAGAGACAGGGACGGCTGAAGCTTTCTTT.

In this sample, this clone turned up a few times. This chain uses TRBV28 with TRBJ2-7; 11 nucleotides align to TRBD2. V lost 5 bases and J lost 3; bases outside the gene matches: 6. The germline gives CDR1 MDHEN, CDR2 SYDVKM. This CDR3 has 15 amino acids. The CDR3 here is CASSPGLAGLYEQYF. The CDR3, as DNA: TGTGCCAGCAGTCCCGGACTAGCGGGCCTCTACGAGCAGTACTTC.

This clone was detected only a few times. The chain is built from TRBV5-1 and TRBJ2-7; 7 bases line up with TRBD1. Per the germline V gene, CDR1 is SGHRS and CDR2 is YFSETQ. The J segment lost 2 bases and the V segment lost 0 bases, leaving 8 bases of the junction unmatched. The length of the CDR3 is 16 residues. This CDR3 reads CASSLGQGDLTYEQYF. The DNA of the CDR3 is TGCGCCAGCAGCTTGGGACAGGGCGATCTGACCTACGAGCAGTACTTC. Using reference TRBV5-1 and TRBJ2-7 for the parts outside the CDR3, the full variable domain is KAGVTQTPRYLIKTRGQQVTLSCSPISGHRSVSWYQQTPGQGLQFLFEYFSETQRNKGNFPGRFSGRQFSNSRSEMNVSTLELGDSALYLCASSLGQGDLTYEQYFGPGTRLTVT.

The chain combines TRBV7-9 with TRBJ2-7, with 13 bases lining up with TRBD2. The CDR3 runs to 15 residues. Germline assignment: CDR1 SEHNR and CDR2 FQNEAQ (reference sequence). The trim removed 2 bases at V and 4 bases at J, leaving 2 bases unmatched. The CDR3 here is CASSLKGLAGYEQYF. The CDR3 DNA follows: TGTGCCAGCAGCTTAAAGGGACTAGCGGGATACGAGCAGTACTTC.

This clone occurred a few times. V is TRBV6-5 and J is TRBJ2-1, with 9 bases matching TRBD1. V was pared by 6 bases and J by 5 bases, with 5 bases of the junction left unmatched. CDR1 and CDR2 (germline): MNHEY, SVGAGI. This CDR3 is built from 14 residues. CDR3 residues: CASRRDRVNNEQFF. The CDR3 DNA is TGTGCCAGCAGAAGGGACAGGGTAAACAATGAGCAGTTCTTC.

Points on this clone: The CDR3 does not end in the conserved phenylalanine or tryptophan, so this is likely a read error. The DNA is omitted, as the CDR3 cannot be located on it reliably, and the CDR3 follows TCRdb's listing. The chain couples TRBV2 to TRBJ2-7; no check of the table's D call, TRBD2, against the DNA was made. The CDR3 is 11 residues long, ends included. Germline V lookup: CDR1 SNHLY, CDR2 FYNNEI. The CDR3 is CASAQHARSTS.

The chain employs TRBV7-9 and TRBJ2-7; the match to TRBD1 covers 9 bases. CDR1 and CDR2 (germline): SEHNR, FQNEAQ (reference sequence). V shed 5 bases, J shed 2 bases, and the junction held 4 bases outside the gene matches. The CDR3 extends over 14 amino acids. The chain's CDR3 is CASSAGTGTYEQYF. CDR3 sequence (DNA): TGTGCCAGCAGCGCCGGGACAGGGACCTACGAGCAGTACTTC.